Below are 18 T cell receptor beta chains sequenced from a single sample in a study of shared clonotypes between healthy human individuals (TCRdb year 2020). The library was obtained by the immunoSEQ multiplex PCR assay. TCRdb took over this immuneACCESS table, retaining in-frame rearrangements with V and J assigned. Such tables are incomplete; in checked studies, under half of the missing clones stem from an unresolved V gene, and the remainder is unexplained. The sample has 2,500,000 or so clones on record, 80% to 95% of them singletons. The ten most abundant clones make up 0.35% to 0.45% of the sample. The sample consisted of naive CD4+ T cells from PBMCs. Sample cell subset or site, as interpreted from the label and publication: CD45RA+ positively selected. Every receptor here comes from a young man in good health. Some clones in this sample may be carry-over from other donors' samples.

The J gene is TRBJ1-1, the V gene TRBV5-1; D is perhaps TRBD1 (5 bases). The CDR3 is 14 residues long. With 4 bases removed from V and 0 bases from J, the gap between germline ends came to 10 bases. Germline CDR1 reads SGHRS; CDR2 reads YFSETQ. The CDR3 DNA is TGCGCCAGCAGCATTACAGGACTGAACACTGAAGCTTTCTTT. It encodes CASSITGLNTEAFF.

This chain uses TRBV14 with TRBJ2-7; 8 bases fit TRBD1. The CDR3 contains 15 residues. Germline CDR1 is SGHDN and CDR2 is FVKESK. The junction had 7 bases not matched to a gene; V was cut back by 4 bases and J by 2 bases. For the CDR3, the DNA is TGTGCCAGCAGCCGACCCGGGACAGGCCCCTACGAGCAGTACTTC. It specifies CASSRPGTGPYEQYF.

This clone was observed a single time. Here the CDR3 DNA reads TGTGCCAGCAGCTCCGGACGTCGACTATATAATTCACCCCTCCACTTT. This sequence encodes CASSSGRRLYNSPLHF. The chain employs TRBV11-3 and TRBJ1-6; no firm D call. V lost 4 bases and J 4 bases, leaving 14 bases between the germline ends. The CDR3 spans 16 residues. From germline, CDR1 is SGHNT and CDR2 YENEEA.

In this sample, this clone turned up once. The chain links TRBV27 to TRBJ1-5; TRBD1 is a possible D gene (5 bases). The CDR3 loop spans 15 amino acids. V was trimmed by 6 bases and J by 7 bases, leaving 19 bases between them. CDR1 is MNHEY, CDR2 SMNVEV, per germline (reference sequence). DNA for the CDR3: TGTGCCAGCAGCCCCGGGGGGAGGGGAAGGCAGCCCCAGCATTTT. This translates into CASSPGGRGRQPQHF.

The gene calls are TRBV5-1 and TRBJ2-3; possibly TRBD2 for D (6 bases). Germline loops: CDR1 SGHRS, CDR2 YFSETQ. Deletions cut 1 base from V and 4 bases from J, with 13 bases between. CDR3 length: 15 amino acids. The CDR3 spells CASSLYLASADTQYF. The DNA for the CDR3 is TGCGCCAGCAGCTTGTATCTAGCGTCCGCAGATACGCAGTATTTT.

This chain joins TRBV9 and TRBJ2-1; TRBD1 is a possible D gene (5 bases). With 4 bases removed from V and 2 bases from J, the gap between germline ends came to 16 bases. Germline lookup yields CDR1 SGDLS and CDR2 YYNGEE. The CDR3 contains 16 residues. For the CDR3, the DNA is TGTGCCAGCAGCCGGGTCGGCAGGGTGGCCTACAATGAGCAGTTCTTC. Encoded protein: CASSRVGRVAYNEQFF. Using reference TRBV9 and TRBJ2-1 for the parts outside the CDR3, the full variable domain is DSGVTQTPKHLITATGQRVTLRCSPRSGDLSVYWYQQSLDQGLQFLIQYYNGEERAKGNILERFSAQQFPDLHSELNLSSLELGDSALYFCASSRVGRVAYNEQFFGPGTRLTVL.

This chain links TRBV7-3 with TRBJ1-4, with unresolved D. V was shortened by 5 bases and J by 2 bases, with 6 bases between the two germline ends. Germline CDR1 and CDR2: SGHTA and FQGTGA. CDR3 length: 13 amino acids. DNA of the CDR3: TGTGCCAGCAGCCGAGGGACTAATGAAAAACTGTTTTTT. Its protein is CASSRGTNEKLFF.

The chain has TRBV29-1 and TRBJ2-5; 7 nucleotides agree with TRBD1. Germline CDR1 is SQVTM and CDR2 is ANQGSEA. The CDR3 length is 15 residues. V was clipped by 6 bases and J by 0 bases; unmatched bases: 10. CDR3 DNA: TGCAGCGTACGTCACAGGGGAACGTACCAAGAGACCCAGTACTTC. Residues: CSVRHRGTYQETQYF.

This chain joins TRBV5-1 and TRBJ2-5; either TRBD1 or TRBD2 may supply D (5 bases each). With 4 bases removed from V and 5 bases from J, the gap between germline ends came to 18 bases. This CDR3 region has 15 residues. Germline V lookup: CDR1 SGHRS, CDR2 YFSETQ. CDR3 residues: CASSLPEGSGETQYF. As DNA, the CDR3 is TGCGCCAGCAGCCTTCCCGAGGGGTCCGGGGAGACCCAGTACTTC.

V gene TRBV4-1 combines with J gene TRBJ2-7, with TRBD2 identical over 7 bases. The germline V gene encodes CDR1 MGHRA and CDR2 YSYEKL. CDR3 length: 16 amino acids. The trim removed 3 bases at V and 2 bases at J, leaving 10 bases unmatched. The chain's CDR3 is CASSQPGRGRPYEQYF. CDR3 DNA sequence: TGCGCCAGCAGCCAGCCGGGGCGGGGGAGACCCTACGAGCAGTACTTC.

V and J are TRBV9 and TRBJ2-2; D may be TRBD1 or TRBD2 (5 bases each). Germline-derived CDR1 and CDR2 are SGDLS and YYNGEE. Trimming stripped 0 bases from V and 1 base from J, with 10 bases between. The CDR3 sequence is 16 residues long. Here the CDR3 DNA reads TGTGCCAGCAGCGTAGCTAGGGACCTGAACACCGGGGAGCTGTTTTTT. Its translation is CASSVARDLNTGELFF.

The CDR3 sequence is CASSSQSYEQYF. The CDR3 DNA reads TGTGCCAGCTCATCCCAATCCTACGAGCAGTACTTC. This sequence joins TRBV18 and TRBJ2-7; no clear D. The CDR3 contains 12 residues. The germline V and J ends were trimmed by 5 bases and 1 base, with 6 bases remaining between them. From germline, CDR1 is KGHSH and CDR2 LQKENI. The entire variable domain, with the rest obtained from reference TRBV18 and TRBJ2-7, is as follows: NAGVMQNPRHLVRRRGQEARLRCSPMKGHSHVYWYRQLPEEGLKFMVYLQKENIIDESGMPKERFSAEFPKEGPSILRIQQVVRGDSAAYFCASSSQSYEQYFGPGTRLTVT.

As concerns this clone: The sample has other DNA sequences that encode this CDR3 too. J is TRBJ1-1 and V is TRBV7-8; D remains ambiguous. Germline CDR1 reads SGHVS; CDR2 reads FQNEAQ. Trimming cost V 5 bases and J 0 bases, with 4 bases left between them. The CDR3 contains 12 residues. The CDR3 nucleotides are TGTGCCAGCAGCCTAGTGAACACTGAAGCTTTCTTT. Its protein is CASSLVNTEAFF.

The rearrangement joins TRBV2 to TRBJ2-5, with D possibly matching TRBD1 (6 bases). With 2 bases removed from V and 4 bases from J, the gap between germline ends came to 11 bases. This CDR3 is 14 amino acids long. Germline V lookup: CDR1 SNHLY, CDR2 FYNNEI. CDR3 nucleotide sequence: TGTGCCAGCAGTGAACGATACAGGGTAGAGACCCAGTACTTC. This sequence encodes CASSERYRVETQYF.

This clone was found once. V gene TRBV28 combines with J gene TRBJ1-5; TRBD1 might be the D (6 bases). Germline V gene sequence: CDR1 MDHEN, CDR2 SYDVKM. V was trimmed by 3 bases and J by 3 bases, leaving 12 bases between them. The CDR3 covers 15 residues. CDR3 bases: TGTGCCAGCAGTTTGTGGACAGCTAACAATCAGCCCCAGCATTTT. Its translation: CASSLWTANNQPQHF.

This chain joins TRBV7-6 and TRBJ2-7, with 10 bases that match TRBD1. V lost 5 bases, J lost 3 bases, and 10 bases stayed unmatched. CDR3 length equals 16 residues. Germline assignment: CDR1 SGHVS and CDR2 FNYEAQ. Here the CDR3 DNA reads TGTGCCAGCAGCCCTAGGGGACAGGGGAATTTCTACGAGCAGTACTTC. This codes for CASSPRGQGNFYEQYF.

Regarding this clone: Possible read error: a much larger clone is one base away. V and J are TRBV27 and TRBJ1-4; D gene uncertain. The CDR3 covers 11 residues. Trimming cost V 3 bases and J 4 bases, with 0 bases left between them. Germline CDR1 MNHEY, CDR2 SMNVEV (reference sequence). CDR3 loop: CASSFNEKLFF. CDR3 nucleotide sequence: TGTGCCAGCAGTTTTAATGAAAAACTGTTTTTT.

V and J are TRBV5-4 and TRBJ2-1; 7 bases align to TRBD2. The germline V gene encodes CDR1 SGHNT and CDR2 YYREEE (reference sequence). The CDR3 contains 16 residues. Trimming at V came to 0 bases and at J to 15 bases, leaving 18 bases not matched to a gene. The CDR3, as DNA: TGTGCCAGCAGCTTGGTGTGGGAGGTCGAGCGGGATGCGGCGTTCTTC. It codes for CASSLVWEVERDAAFF.